A selection of T cell receptor beta chains follows, all from one sample in a study of blood T cell repertoires in COVID-19. TCRdb's copy holds only in-frame clones and misses some; the assay was immunoSEQ multiplex PCR. The table lists about 230,000 clones, around 85% of them singletons. Input material: peripheral blood. The receptors were sampled from a woman older than 75 with acute or convalescent COVID-19. Each CDR3 is given with its conserved first and last residue. Each record gives: V gene, CDR3 length, clone size, J gene, D gene, CDR3 DNA, CDR3 protein. D genes are given only for firm matches. Expanded clones get a size class; other rows say once, few or many, or leave the size out.

TRBV2	14	-	TRBJ1-5	-	TGTGCCAGCCAGCAGACCGGAGGGAATCAGCCCCAGCATTTT	CASQQTGGNQPQHF
TRBV23-1	15	-	TRBJ1-5	TRBD1	TGCGCCAGCAGTCAATTGGGGACAGGGAGTCAGCCCCAGCATTTT	CASSQLGTGSQPQHF
TRBV3-1/TRBV3-2	17	-	TRBJ1-4	TRBD1	TGTGCCAGCAGCCAAAGGACAGGGTATTTAGCTAATGAAAAACTGTTTTTT	CASSQRTGYLANEKLFF
TRBV7-2	17	-	TRBJ1-2	TRBD1	TGTGCCAGCAGCTCGGACCTTACACAGGGGGTGGTATATGGCTACACCTTC	CASSSDLTQGVVYGYTF
TRBV6-5	14	-	TRBJ1-5	-	TGTGCCAGCAGTTACGGGCAGGTCAATCAGCCCCAGCATTTT	CASSYGQVNQPQHF
TRBV3-1/TRBV3-2	13	-	TRBJ2-3	-	TGTGCCAGCAGCCGCACTAGCACAGATACGCAGTATTTT	CASSRTSTDTQYF
TRBV4-1	14	-	TRBJ1-5	-	TGCGCCAGCAGCCAAGGGGAGAACAATCAGCCCCAGCATTTT	CASSQGENNQPQHF
TRBV6-5	14	-	TRBJ2-7	TRBD1	TGTGCCAGCAAGTGGGCAGGGGGCAAGAACGAGCAGTACTTC	CASKWAGGKNEQYF
TRBV13	15	-	TRBJ2-5	-	TGTGCCAGCAGCAGGCCCGGGACACAACAAGAGACCCAGTACTTC	CASSRPGTQQETQYF
TRBV10-3	15	-	TRBJ2-7	TRBD1	TGTGCCATCAGTAACCCGGGACAGGGGTACTACGAGCAGTACTTC	CAISNPGQGYYEQYF
TRBV3-1/TRBV3-2	14	-	TRBJ2-1	TRBD2	TGTGCCAGCAGCCAACCGGGACTAGCATTTGAGCAGTTCTTC	CASSQPGLAFEQFF
TRBV19	15	-	TRBJ1-4	TRBD1	TGTGCCAGTAGTCCCGGACAGGCTTGGGGTGAAAAACTGTTTTTT	CASSPGQAWGEKLFF
TRBV27	15	-	TRBJ2-7	TRBD2	TGTGCCAGCAGTTTATCTCCTAGCGGGTGGAGCGAGCAGTACTTC	CASSLSPSGWSEQYF
TRBV7-8	15	-	TRBJ1-5	TRBD1	TGTGCCAGCAGCGCCGGGACAGCCAGCAATCAGCCCCAGCATTTT	CASSAGTASNQPQHF
TRBV10-3	15	-	TRBJ2-2	TRBD2	TGTGCCATACCGTCGGGGAGGGGGAACACCGGGGAGCTGTTTTTT	CAIPSGRGNTGELFF
TRBV5-6	14	-	TRBJ2-5	-	TGTGCCAGCAGCTTGTTATCTGGGCCTGGGACCCAGTACTTC	CASSLLSGPGTQYF
TRBV19	15	-	TRBJ1-5	-	TGTGCCAGTAGTATTATTGGGGAGGGCAATCAGCCCCAGCATTTT	CASSIIGEGNQPQHF
TRBV3-1/TRBV3-2	16	-	TRBJ1-1	TRBD1	TGTGCCAGCAGCCAAGGCGGGAACAGGGGGAACACTGAAGCTTTCTTT	CASSQGGNRGNTEAFF
TRBV5-1	16	-	TRBJ1-1	-	TGCGCCAGCAGCTTAAATCCAGGGGCTCGGAACACTGAAGCTTTCTTT	CASSLNPGARNTEAFF
TRBV5-1	15	-	TRBJ2-7	TRBD1	TGCGCCAGCAGCTGGGGAAGGACAGGGAACTACGAGCAGTACTTC	CASSWGRTGNYEQYF
TRBV5-1	14	-	TRBJ1-4	TRBD1	TGCGCCAGCAGAGCAACAGGGGGTGATGAAAAACTGTTTTTT	CASRATGGDEKLFF
TRBV2	13	-	TRBJ1-5	-	TGTGCCAGCAGCCGGGATCTGATGCAGCCCCAGCATTTT	CASSRDLMQPQHF
TRBV5-4	14	-	TRBJ2-3	TRBD2	TGTGCCACCCTGACTAGCGGGGGCACAGATACGCAGTATTTT	CATLTSGGTDTQYF
TRBV23-1	16	-	TRBJ2-2	TRBD2	TGCGCCAGCAGTCTACTAGCGGGGTCGAACACCGGGGAGCTGTTTTTT	CASSLLAGSNTGELFF
TRBV11-3	18	once	TRBJ2-1	-	TGTGCCAGCAGCTTCTCAGGGTTTCCGGGACTCACCGGGAATGAGCAGTTCTTC	CASSFSGFPGLTGNEQFF
TRBV12-5	13	once	TRBJ2-1	-	TGTGCTAGTGGTCCCTCACAGGGCAATGAGCAGTTCTTC	CASGPSQGNEQFF
TRBV10-3	13	-	TRBJ1-5	-	TGTGCCAACCGGGACGGGGGGGATCAGCCCCAGCATTTT	CANRDGGDQPQHF
TRBV7-8	16	-	TRBJ1-6	-	TGTGCCAGCAGCACGAGAGACAGATCCTATAATTCACCCCTCCACTTT	CASSTRDRSYNSPLHF
TRBV24-1	15	-	TRBJ2-3	TRBD1	TGTGCCACCAGTGGTAGGGACAGTCTCACAGATACGCAGTATTTT	CATSGRDSLTDTQYF